Listed below are T cell receptor beta chains from one sample, sequenced in a study of T cells after yellow fever vaccination. TCRdb redid the calling of the 5' RACE reads with MiXCR, one entry per CDR3 protein. Found here are roughly 74,000 distinct CDR3 sequences, more than 5.5% of them singletons; the top ten hold around 32%. The material sequenced was CD8+ T cells sorted from PBMCs, taken roughly 5 days after the first yellow fever vaccination. The receptors originated from a man between 18 and 35 years old who received the YFV17D yellow fever vaccine. CDR3s include the opening cysteine and the closing phenylalanine or tryptophan. D genes are given only for firm matches. The listing skips clone size in some rows; elsewhere it reads once, few, many or a size class.

cdr3_aa	cdr3_nt	v_call	j_call	clone_size	d_call
CASSYRQFSYNEQFF	TGTGCCAGCAGTTACCGACAGTTTTCCTACAATGAGCAGTTCTTC	TRBV6-2/TRBV6-3	TRBJ2-1	many	NA
CASSSGGLDEQFF	TGTGCCAGCAGCTCTGGCGGCCTTGATGAGCAGTTCTTC	TRBV7-2	TRBJ2-1	many	NA
CASSRSGNQPQHF	TGTGCCAGCAGCCGCTCCGGGAATCAGCCCCAGCATTTT	TRBV5-8	TRBJ1-5	NA	NA
CASNDGGAFEQFF	TGTGCCAGCAACGACGGGGGGGCGTTTGAGCAGTTCTTC	TRBV6-2/TRBV6-3	TRBJ2-1	NA	TRBD2
CASRWDRGGYTF	TGTGCCAGCAGATGGGACAGGGGGGGCTACACCTTC	TRBV21-1	TRBJ1-2	many	NA
CASSISRRDQPQHF	TGTGCCAGTAGTATCTCCAGGAGGGATCAGCCCCAGCATTTT	TRBV19	TRBJ1-5	many	NA
CASRGTAANYGYTF	TGTGCCAGTCGCGGGACAGCAGCTAACTATGGCTACACCTTC	TRBV6-1	TRBJ1-2	few	TRBD1
CVSSQDSGTGVREQFF	TGTGTCAGCAGCCAAGATTCGGGGACAGGGGTTCGAGAGCAGTTCTTC	TRBV4-2	TRBJ2-1	NA	TRBD1
CASSLYGLATTDTQYF	TGTGCCAGCAGCTTATACGGACTAGCTACCACAGATACGCAGTATTTT	TRBV9	TRBJ2-3	NA	TRBD2
CASIANPGDYGYTF	TGTGCCAGCATCGCCAACCCAGGGGACTATGGCTACACCTTC	TRBV6-2/TRBV6-3	TRBJ1-2	many	NA
CASSQLNRGGTEAFF	TGCGCCAGCAGCCAACTCAACAGGGGAGGCACTGAAGCTTTCTTT	TRBV4-3	TRBJ1-1	NA	TRBD1
CSAVGLANNEQFF	TGCAGTGCGGTGGGACTAGCGAACAATGAGCAGTTCTTC	TRBV20-1	TRBJ2-1	few	TRBD2
CASSLVGTGYGYTF	TGTGCCAGCAGCTTAGTGGGGACAGGCTATGGCTACACCTTC	TRBV7-9	TRBJ1-2	NA	TRBD1
CASSLEGVAFYEQYF	TGTGCCAGCAGCTTAGAAGGGGTCGCTTTCTACGAGCAGTACTTC	TRBV7-9	TRBJ2-7	many	NA
CASSPPPEQFF	TGCGCCAGCAGCCCCCCCCCGGAGCAGTTCTTC	TRBV5-1	TRBJ2-1	NA	NA
CASSSPRQGTYEQYF	TGTGCCAGCAGTTCACCCCGACAGGGGACCTACGAGCAGTACTTC	TRBV6-2/TRBV6-3	TRBJ2-7	NA	TRBD1